These 7 T cell receptor beta chains came from one sample sequenced in a study of blood T cell repertoires in COVID-19. Only in-frame clones appear in the TCRdb table, and some are missing; sequencing was by immunoSEQ multiplex PCR. The sample comprises fewer than 250,000 clones, about four fifths of which are singletons, and roughly 2.7% rests with the top ten. Material: peripheral blood. These receptors all stem from a woman aged 40-49 years with active or convalescent COVID-19.

The chain has TRBV24-1 and TRBJ2-1, with unresolved D. The germline gives CDR1 KGHDR, CDR2 SFDVKD. The CDR3 is 15 residues long. Between the trimmed V and J ends, which lost 3 bases and 3 bases, there was a span of 11 bases. CDR3 region: CATSDPNGFYNEQFF. CDR3 coding DNA: TGTGCCACCAGTGATCCCAACGGGTTCTACAATGAGCAGTTCTTC.

The J gene is TRBJ2-5, the V gene TRBV11-2; the D gene is possibly TRBD1 (5 bases). CDR3 length: 13 amino acids. V was cut by 6 bases and J by 5 bases, with 13 bases left in between. Per the germline V gene, CDR1 is SGHAT and CDR2 is FQNNGV. CDR3 nucleotides: TGTGCCAGCAGTTTAAGGTCAGGGGAGACCCAGTACTTC. The encoded protein is CASSLRSGETQYF.

This chain connects TRBV19 to TRBJ1-1; a possible D gene is TRBD1 (5 bases). This CDR3 is built from 18 residues. Germline CDR1 reads LNHDA; CDR2 reads SQIVND (reference sequence). V dropped 0 bases and J dropped 0 bases, with 17 bases sitting between them. The CDR3 bases are TGTGCCAGTAGTATAGATGGCGGGGGGACTCCGATGAACACTGAAGCTTTCTTT. This sequence encodes CASSIDGGGTPMNTEAFF.

The V call is TRBV13, the J call TRBJ2-2, with 8 bases lining up with TRBD1. Germline CDR1 reads PRHDT; CDR2 reads FYEKMQ (reference sequence). The CDR3 contains 16 residues. The V gene end was trimmed by 4 bases and the J gene end by 5 bases; junction bases not matched to a gene: 9. In DNA, the CDR3 is TGTGCCAGCAGCTCATCATTAGGACAGGGAACCGGGGAGCTGTTTTTT. Protein: CASSSSLGQGTGELFF. Together with reference TRBV13 and TRBJ2-2, the CDR3 gives the full variable domain: AAGVIQSPRHLIKEKRETATLKCYPIPRHDTVYWYQQGPGQDPQFLISFYEKMQSDKGSIPDRFSAQQFSDYHSELNMSSLELGDSALYFCASSSSLGQGTGELFFGEGSRLTVL.

The V gene is TRBV2, the J gene TRBJ1-2; unclear D gene. CDR1 and CDR2 from the germline V gene are SNHLY and FYNNEI. V lost 9 bases, J lost 2 bases, and 10 bases lay in between. The CDR3 totals 12 residues. In nucleotides, the CDR3 is TGTGCCAGAGTGGAGGAAAACTATGGCTACACCTTC. This translates into CARVEENYGYTF.

The chain has TRBV4-3 and TRBJ2-7; TRBD2 matches 13 bases. The length of the CDR3 is 17 residues. V was clipped by 4 bases and J by 1 base; unmatched bases: 7. Germline loops: CDR1 LGHNA, CDR2 YSLEER. CDR3 amino acids: CASSLDSGLAGSYEQYF. In DNA, the CDR3 is TGCGCCAGCAGCCTCGACTCGGGACTAGCGGGGTCCTACGAGCAGTACTTC.

The V gene is TRBV5-4, the J gene TRBJ1-2; 9 bases match TRBD1. V shed 6 bases, J shed 4 bases, and the junction held 10 bases outside the gene matches. Germline CDR1 and CDR2: SGHNT and YYREEE (reference sequence). The CDR3 has 15 residues. CDR3 loop: CASTLSGTGIYGYTF. CDR3 nucleotide sequence: TGTGCCAGCACCTTATCCGGGACAGGGATCTATGGCTACACCTTC.